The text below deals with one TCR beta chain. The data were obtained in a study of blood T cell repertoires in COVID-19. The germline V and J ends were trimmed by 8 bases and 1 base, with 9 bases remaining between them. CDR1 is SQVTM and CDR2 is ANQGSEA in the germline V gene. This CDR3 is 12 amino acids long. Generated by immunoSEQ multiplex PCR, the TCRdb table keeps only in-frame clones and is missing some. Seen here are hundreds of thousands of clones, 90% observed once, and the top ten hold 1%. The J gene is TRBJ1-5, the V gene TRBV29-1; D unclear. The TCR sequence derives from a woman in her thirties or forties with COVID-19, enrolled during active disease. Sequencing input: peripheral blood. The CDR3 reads CSTRESNQPQHF. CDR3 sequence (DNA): TGCAGCACCCGGGAGAGCAATCAGCCCCAGCATTTT.